This T cell receptor beta chain was found in a study of blood T cell repertoires in COVID-19. Study summary: The United States, Italy and Spain provided the acute and convalescent COVID-19 samples. Sources were T cells, B-cell-depleted T cells, or PBMCs; the material itself was cDNA or gDNA.

This CDR3 is built from 14 residues. V lost 1 base and J lost 3, with 10 bases in between. Germline CDR1 and CDR2: LGHDT and YNNKEL (reference sequence). Per the original methods: The authors estimated nucleated cell counts from reference gene primer amplification. Method: immunoSEQ multiplex PCR; TCRdb's copy keeps in-frame clones and lacks some. The V and J calls and clone size are taken from that table; D and trimming were inferred from the DNA. The data show 150,000 to 200,000 clones, roughly nine tenths seen once. This rearrangement joins TRBV3-1 (or the pseudogene TRBV3-2) to TRBJ2-7, with a tentative D call TRBD2 (5 bases). The sequencing sample was made of peripheral blood. This receptor was taken from a man aged 18 to 35 who had recovered from COVID-19. CDR3 residues: CASSQAMGSYEQYF. For the CDR3, the DNA is TGTGCCAGCAGCCAAGCTATGGGGAGCTACGAGCAGTACTTC.